This T cell receptor beta chain was captured in a study of CD8+CD57+ T cells in acquired aplastic anemia. Study-wide background: Quantities of DNA derived from sorted CD4+ and CD8+ cells averaged around 3 ug.

Genomic DNA served as template for TCR beta VDJ and CDR3 profiling. TCRdb recomputed calls from the reads with MiXCR, one row per CDR3 protein. The repertoire includes about 160,000 distinct CDR3 sequences, approximately 44% of them detected once, and 1.1% sits in the top ten. This clonotype has only one observation. Antigen specificity is unknown. A much larger clonotype is one base distant, so this may be a read error. CDR1 is MNHEY, CDR2 SMNVEV, per germline (reference sequence). The CDR3 loop spans 14 amino acids. General study findings and limits: Both patients and controls carried the same twenty-nine CD8+ CDR3 sequences.

The clonotype originates from a human donor in good health. The sample taken for sequencing was sorted CD4+, CD8+, or CD8+CD57+ T cells (not recorded which) from PBMCs. V usage is TRBV27 and J usage is TRBJ1-2; D is unclear. The chain's CDR3 is CASSFAHSGRGYAF. DNA of the CDR3: TGTGCCAGCAGTTTCGCCCACTCGGGTCGTGGCTACGCCTTC.